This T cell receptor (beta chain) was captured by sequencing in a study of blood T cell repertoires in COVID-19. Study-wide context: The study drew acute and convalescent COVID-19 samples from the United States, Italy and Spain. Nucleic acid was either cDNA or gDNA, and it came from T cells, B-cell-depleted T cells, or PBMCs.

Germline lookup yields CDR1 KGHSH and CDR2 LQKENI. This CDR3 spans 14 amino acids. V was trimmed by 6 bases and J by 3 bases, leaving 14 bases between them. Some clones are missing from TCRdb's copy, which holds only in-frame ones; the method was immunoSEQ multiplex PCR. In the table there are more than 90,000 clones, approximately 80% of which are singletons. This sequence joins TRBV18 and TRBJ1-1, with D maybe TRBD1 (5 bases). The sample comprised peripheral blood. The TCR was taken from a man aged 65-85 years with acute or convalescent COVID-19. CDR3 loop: CASSFNVGHTEAFF. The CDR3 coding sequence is TGTGCCAGCTCCTTCAATGTGGGGCACACTGAAGCTTTCTTT.